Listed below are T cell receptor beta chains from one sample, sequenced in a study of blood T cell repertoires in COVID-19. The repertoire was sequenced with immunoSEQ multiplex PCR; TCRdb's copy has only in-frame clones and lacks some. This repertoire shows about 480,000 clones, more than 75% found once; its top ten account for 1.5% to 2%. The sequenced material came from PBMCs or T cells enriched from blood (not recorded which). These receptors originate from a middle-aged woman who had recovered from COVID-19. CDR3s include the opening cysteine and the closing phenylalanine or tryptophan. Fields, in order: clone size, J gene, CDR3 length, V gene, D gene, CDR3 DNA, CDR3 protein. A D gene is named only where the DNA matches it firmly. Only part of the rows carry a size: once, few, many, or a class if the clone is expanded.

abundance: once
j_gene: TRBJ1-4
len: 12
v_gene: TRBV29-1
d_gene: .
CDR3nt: TGCAGCGTTGATTTCAGTAATGAAAAACTGTTTTTT
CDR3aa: CSVDFSNEKLFF

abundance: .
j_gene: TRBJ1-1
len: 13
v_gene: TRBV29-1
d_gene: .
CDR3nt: TGCAGCGTTGGTAGACACCTGAACACTGAAGCTTTCTTT
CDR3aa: CSVGRHLNTEAFF

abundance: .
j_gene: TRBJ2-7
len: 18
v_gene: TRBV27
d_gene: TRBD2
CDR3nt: TGTGCCAGCAGTTTTGAAGCTAGGACTAGCGGGAGGGCCTACGAGCAGTACTTC
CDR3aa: CASSFEARTSGRAYEQYF

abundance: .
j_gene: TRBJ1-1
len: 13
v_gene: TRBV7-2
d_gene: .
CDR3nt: TGTGCCAGCAGGGAGGGCATGAACACTGAAGCTTTCTTT
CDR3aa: CASREGMNTEAFF

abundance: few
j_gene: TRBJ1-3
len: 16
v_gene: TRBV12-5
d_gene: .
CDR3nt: TGTGCTAGTGGTTTGGTACAGTTAATCTCTGGAAACACCATATATTTT
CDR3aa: CASGLVQLISGNTIYF

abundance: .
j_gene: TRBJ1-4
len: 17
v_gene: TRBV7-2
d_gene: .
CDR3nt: TGTGCCAGCAGCCCAAGGGTTTTTGGGACACGACTTGAAAAACTGTTTTTT
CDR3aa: CASSPRVFGTRLEKLFF

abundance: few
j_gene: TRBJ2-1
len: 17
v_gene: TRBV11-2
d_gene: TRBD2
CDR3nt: TGTGCCAGCAGCTTTACACTAGCGGGCGCTACATACAATGAGCAGTTCTTC
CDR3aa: CASSFTLAGATYNEQFF

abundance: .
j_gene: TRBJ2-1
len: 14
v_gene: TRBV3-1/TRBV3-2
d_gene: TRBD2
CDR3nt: TGTGCCAGCAGCCAAGAACCCAGCGGGATAGGTCCGTTCTTC
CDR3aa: CASSQEPSGIGPFF

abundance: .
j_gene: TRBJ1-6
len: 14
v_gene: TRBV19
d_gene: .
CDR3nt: TGTGCCAGTAGTATAGACGCGGGCTTTTCACCCCTCCACTTT
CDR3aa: CASSIDAGFSPLHF

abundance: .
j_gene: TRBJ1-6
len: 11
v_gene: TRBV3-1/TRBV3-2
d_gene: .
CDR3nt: TGTGCCTCCTCGGGGGATTCACCCCTCCACTTT
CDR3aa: CASSGDSPLHF

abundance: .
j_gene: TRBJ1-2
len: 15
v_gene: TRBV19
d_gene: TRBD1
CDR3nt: TGTGCCGCGACGGACAGGGCGGGATGGGGCTATGGCTACACCTTC
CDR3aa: CAATDRAGWGYGYTF

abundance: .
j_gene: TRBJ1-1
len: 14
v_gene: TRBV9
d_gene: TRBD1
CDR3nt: TGTGCCAGCAGCGTTACAGGGGGGAACACTGAAGCTTTCTTT
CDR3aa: CASSVTGGNTEAFF

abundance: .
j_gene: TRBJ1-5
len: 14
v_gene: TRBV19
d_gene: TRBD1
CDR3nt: TGTGCCAGTAGTATCGGGACAGGGGATCAGCCCCAGCATTTT
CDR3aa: CASSIGTGDQPQHF

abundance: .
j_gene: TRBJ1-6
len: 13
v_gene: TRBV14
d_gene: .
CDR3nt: TGTGCCAGCAGCCAAGATCCCGGGGAGCCCCTCCACTTT
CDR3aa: CASSQDPGEPLHF

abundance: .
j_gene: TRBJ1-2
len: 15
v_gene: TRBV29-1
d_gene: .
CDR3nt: TGCAGCGTTGAAGGGGGGCCCGGCTTAAACTATGGCTACACCTTC
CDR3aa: CSVEGGPGLNYGYTF

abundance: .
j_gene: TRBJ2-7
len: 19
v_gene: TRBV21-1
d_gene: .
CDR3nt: TGTGCCAGCAGCAAAGACAGGATAGGGGACTTCTACAGGTGGCACGAGCAGTACTTC
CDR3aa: CASSKDRIGDFYRWHEQYF

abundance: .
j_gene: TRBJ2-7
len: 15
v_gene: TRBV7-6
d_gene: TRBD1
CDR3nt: TGTGCCAGCAGCTCCAGGGGACAGGGACTTTACGAGCAGTACTTC
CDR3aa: CASSSRGQGLYEQYF

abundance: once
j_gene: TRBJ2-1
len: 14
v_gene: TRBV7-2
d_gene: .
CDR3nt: TGTGCCAGCAGCTTAGTTGGACAGTTCAATGAGCAGTTCTTC
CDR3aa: CASSLVGQFNEQFF

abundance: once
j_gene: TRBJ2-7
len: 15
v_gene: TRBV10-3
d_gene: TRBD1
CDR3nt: TGTGCCATCAGTGAGCCCGGGACAGCAACCTACGAGCAGTACTTC
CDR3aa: CAISEPGTATYEQYF

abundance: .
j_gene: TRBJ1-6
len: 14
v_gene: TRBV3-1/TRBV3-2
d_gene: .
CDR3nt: TGTGCCAGCAGCCACCGCGGGACGAATTCACCCCTCCACTTT
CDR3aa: CASSHRGTNSPLHF